This T cell receptor beta chain comes out of a study of beta chain features in type 1 diabetes. All of the isolated RNA was reverse transcribed, so expressed TCRB transcripts were sequenced. Some clones are missing from TCRdb's copy, which holds only in-frame ones; the method was immunoSEQ multiplex PCR. Of around 400,000 clones listed, roughly 12% are singletons. The TCR comes from a man between 18 and 35 years old in good health. Sample: naive CD4+ T cells from blood.

The CDR3 loop reads CASSLASGIGEQYF. As DNA, the CDR3 is TGTGCCAGCAGTTTGGCTAGCGGGATAGGCGAGCAGTACTTC. The chain has TRBV27 and TRBJ2-7; the match to TRBD2 covers 9 bases. J was trimmed by 6 bases and V by 3 bases; bases with no gene match: 6. The germline V gene has CDR1 MNHEY and CDR2 SMNVEV (reference sequence). The CDR3 consists of 14 residues.